These 15 T cell receptor beta chains came from one sample sequenced in a study of T cell responses to AZD1222 COVID-19 vaccine. Only in-frame clones appear in the TCRdb table, and some are missing; sequencing was by immunoSEQ multiplex PCR. The sample carries 100,000 or so clones, more than 75% recorded once. This specimen consisted of peripheral blood, obtained on day 0 of AZD1222 vaccination. The receptors were sampled from an adult in good health.

The J gene is TRBJ2-4, the V gene TRBV27; D unclear. Between the trimmed V and J ends, which lost 0 bases and 0 bases, there was a span of 6 bases. CDR1 is MNHEY and CDR2 is SMNVEV in the germline V gene (reference sequence). The CDR3 length is 15 residues. The DNA of the CDR3 is TGTGCCAGCAGTTTATCATCCCAAGCCAAAAACATTCAGTACTTC. Its protein is CASSLSSQAKNIQYF.

In the case of this clone: Other DNA sequences from this sample encode an identical CDR3 as well. The chain is built from TRBV5-1 and TRBJ1-3; no clear D. CDR1 is SGHRS and CDR2 is YFSETQ in the germline V gene. The CDR3 length is 15 residues. Trimming took 0 bases from V and 3 from J, leaving 10 bases between them. CDR3 nucleotide sequence: TGCGCCAGCAGCTTGGCCGGAGGGAGTGGAAACACCATATATTTT. Translated, it gives CASSLAGGSGNTIYF.

This rearrangement joins TRBV30 to TRBJ2-2; 9 bases agree with TRBD2. J was trimmed by 6 bases and V by 4 bases; bases with no gene match: 6. The CDR3 extends over 14 amino acids. Per germline, CDR1 GTSNPN and CDR2 SVGIG (reference sequence). CDR3 in DNA: TGTGCCTGGAATGGCGGGAGGGCTTCCGGGGAGCTGTTTTTT. It specifies CAWNGGRASGELFF.

The rearrangement uses TRBV28 and TRBJ2-7, with D perhaps assigned TRBD1 or TRBD2 (5 bases each). Per germline, CDR1 MDHEN and CDR2 SYDVKM. The germline V and J ends were trimmed by 6 bases and 0 bases, with 12 bases remaining between them. CDR3 length: 14 residues. The CDR3 DNA sequence: TGTGCCAGCAGACAGGCAGGGAGCTCCTACGAGCAGTACTTC. Residues: CASRQAGSSYEQYF.

The chain joins TRBV18 to TRBJ1-2; tentatively, D is TRBD1 (5 bases). The CDR3 is made up of 15 amino acids. V lost 2 bases and J lost 4, with 14 bases in between. Germline V gene lookup returns CDR1 KGHSH and CDR2 LQKENI. This CDR3 is CASSPSREGRYGYTF. CDR3 bases: TGTGCCAGCTCACCATCCAGGGAGGGACGCTATGGCTACACCTTC.

The CDR3 sequence: CASSEDRDTYSPLHF. The DNA of the CDR3 is TGTGCCAGCAGTGAGGATAGGGACACCTATTCACCCCTCCACTTT. The chain combines TRBV2 with TRBJ1-6; a weak D match, TRBD1 (6 bases). Trimming cost V 3 bases and J 8 bases, with 14 bases left between them. The germline gives CDR1 SNHLY, CDR2 FYNNEI. This CDR3 region has 15 residues.

This chain links TRBV18 with TRBJ2-6; D unclear. Germline V gene sequence: CDR1 KGHSH, CDR2 LQKENI. The CDR3 sequence is 16 residues long. V was shortened by 6 bases and J by 0 bases, with 12 bases between the two germline ends. The CDR3 DNA reads TGTGCCAGCTCCCCGGACGGAAGCTCTGGGGCCAACGTCCTGACTTTC. The encoded protein is CASSPDGSSGANVLTF.

Only a few counts were recorded for this clone. V usage is TRBV5-5 and J usage is TRBJ2-5, with D hard to call. V was shortened by 4 bases and J by 3 bases, with 16 bases between the two germline ends. This CDR3 comprises 15 residues. CDR1 and CDR2 (germline): SGHKS, YYEKEE (reference sequence). CDR3 in amino acids: CASSPRFGLEETQYF. The CDR3 region has the DNA TGTGCCAGCAGCCCCCGTTTCGGATTAGAAGAGACCCAGTACTTC.

The CDR3 sequence: CASRNTGELFF. The CDR3, as DNA: TGTGCCAGCAGGAACACCGGGGAGCTGTTTTTT. The rearrangement joins TRBV12-3 or TRBV12-4 to TRBJ2-2; D ambiguous. The CDR3 is made up of 11 amino acids. Trimming took off 6 bases at V and 1 base at J, with 0 bases between the two ends.

The chain has TRBV5-1 and TRBJ1-3; 8 bases are shared with TRBD1. Germline assignment: CDR1 SGHRS and CDR2 YFSETQ. Trimming at V came to 4 bases and at J to 1 base, leaving 10 bases not matched to a gene. The CDR3 runs to 17 residues. This CDR3 is CASSAGAGGRSGNTIYF. CDR3 coding DNA: TGCGCCAGCAGCGCTGGGGCAGGGGGCAGATCTGGAAACACCATATATTTT.

This clone was counted a single time. This chain connects TRBV28 to TRBJ1-5, with a possible D match to TRBD1 (6 bases). The CDR3 sequence is 12 residues long. Germline CDR1 is MDHEN and CDR2 is SYDVKM. The V end was cut by 7 bases, the J end by 2 bases, with 6 bases between. The CDR3 DNA follows: TGTGCCAGCACAGGGGGCAATCAGCCCCAGCATTTT. This sequence encodes CASTGGNQPQHF.

The rearrangement uses TRBV3-1 (or the pseudogene TRBV3-2) and TRBJ1-2; 9 bases are a match to TRBD1. Trimming took 4 bases from V and 9 from J; bases not matched to a gene: 9. CDR1 LGHDT and CDR2 YNNKEL come from the germline V gene (reference sequence). There are 14 residues in the CDR3. The CDR3 spells CASSPWGQGKSYTF. The CDR3 region has the DNA TGTGCCAGCAGCCCCTGGGGACAGGGTAAGAGCTACACCTTC.

The rearrangement links TRBV5-5 to TRBJ2-1; D might be TRBD1 (7 bases). The CDR3 is made up of 15 amino acids. Germline values: CDR1 SGHKS, CDR2 YYEKEE (reference sequence). The V and J ends lost 0 bases and 4 bases respectively, with 11 bases between them. The DNA for the CDR3 is TGTGCCAGCAGCTTGGCAGGGGGGTATTACAATGAGCAGTTCTTC. As protein: CASSLAGGYYNEQFF.

This clone appeared a few times. The V call is TRBV27, the J call TRBJ2-1, with D unclear. CDR3 size: 14 residues. The V gene's germline CDR1 is MNHEY and CDR2 SMNVEV (reference sequence). The ends were cut back, 3 bases at V and 5 bases at J, with 11 bases in the middle. The CDR3 spells CASSFDVTNNEQFF. CDR3 in DNA: TGTGCCAGCAGTTTTGATGTCACCAACAATGAGCAGTTCTTC.

This rearrangement joins TRBV28 to TRBJ1-2; unclear D gene. Trimming pared 5 bases from V and 5 bases from J, leaving 18 bases between. The CDR3 extends over 15 amino acids. Germline assignment: CDR1 MDHEN and CDR2 SYDVKM. CDR3 amino acids: CASSLSLTSYYGYTF. The CDR3 DNA is TGTGCCAGCAGTCTCTCCCTGACAAGTTATTATGGCTACACCTTC.